One sample yielded the 2 T cell receptor beta chains listed below, sequenced in a study of shared clonotypes between healthy human individuals. Only in-frame clones appear in the TCRdb table, and some are missing; sequencing was by immunoSEQ multiplex PCR. Of about 2.4 million clones listed, roughly 93% are singletons. The sequenced sample was naive CD4+ T cells from PBMCs. The subset denotes: CD45RA+ positively selected. The receptors stem from a man in his late teens or twenties in good health. Some clones in this sample may be carry-over from other donors' samples.

The genes are TRBV9 and TRBJ2-1; 10 nucleotides agree with TRBD2. CDR1 and CDR2 (germline): SGDLS, YYNGEE. This CDR3 has 15 residues. Trimming cost V 3 bases and J 8 bases; bases outside gene matches: 8. The CDR3 region has the DNA TGTGCCAGCAGCGCCGGGACTAGCGTGGGCCATGAGCAGTTCTTC. It specifies CASSAGTSVGHEQFF. The full variable domain, with the rest looked up from reference TRBV9 and TRBJ2-1, is DSGVTQTPKHLITATGQRVTLRCSPRSGDLSVYWYQQSLDQGLQFLIQYYNGEERAKGNILERFSAQQFPDLHSELNLSSLELGDSALYFCASSAGTSVGHEQFFGPGTRLTVL.

This clone was detected only once. The J gene is TRBJ2-7, the V gene TRBV9; no definite D call. Germline V gene lookup returns CDR1 SGDLS and CDR2 YYNGEE. The CDR3 has 14 residues. V was shortened by 4 bases and J by 0 bases, with 11 bases between the two germline ends. CDR3 region: CASSTGPSSYEQYF. DNA for the CDR3: TGTGCCAGCAGCACGGGCCCGAGCTCCTACGAGCAGTACTTC.